This T cell receptor (beta chain) was identified during a study of cytomegalovirus exposure and HLA in healthy donors. The study's findings and limits: Specific recognition of CMV antigens was confirmed in vitro for a few chains (all CMV-associated).

The CDR3 contains 15 residues. Trimming stripped 4 bases from V and 6 bases from J, with 17 bases between. Germline values: CDR1 MNHEY, CDR2 SMNVEV (reference sequence). TCRdb keeps only in-frame clones here, not all; method: immunoSEQ multiplex PCR. The sample records about 110,000 clones, about 94% being singletons. Only one count was recorded for this clone. Its antigen is currently unknown. What was sequenced was PBMCs. The clonotype was recovered from a young woman in good health and CMV-seronegative. The J gene is TRBJ2-3, the V gene TRBV27, with D possibly matching TRBD1 (5 bases). CDR3 loop: CASSYPGAHSDTQYF. In nucleotides, the CDR3 is TGTGCCAGCAGTTACCCTGGGGCCCACTCGGATACGCAGTATTTT.